These 9 T cell receptor beta chains originate from one sample sequenced in a study of blood T cell repertoires in COVID-19. The protocol was immunoSEQ multiplex PCR, while the TCRdb copy is restricted to in-frame clones and leaves out a portion. The data show 100,000 to 150,000 clones, around 83% seen once. The material sequenced was peripheral blood. These receptors all come from a man at least 80 years old with active or convalescent COVID-19.

This clone has only a few counts. The chain recombines TRBV11-1 with TRBJ1-2; no firm D call. Germline assignment: CDR1 SGHAT and CDR2 FQDESV (reference sequence). The CDR3 sequence is 14 residues long. V lost 2 bases and J lost 3, with 10 bases in between. The CDR3 region is CASSLTTEDYGYTF. The CDR3 nucleotides are TGTGCCAGCAGCTTAACGACGGAGGACTATGGCTACACCTTC.

The chain is built from TRBV14 and TRBJ1-4; D gene unclear. The V and J ends lost 8 bases and 0 bases respectively, with 7 bases between them. The germline CDR1 and CDR2 sequences are SGHDN and FVKESK. The CDR3 sequence is 13 residues long. The CDR3 loop is CASRGTTNEKLFF. The CDR3 DNA reads TGTGCCAGCCGAGGGACAACTAATGAAAAACTGTTTTTT.

The chain is built from TRBV6-5 and TRBJ1-2; 8 bases match TRBD1. The V gene end was trimmed by 7 bases and the J gene end by 3 bases; junction bases not matched to a gene: 10. The CDR3 is 15 amino acids. Germline V lookup: CDR1 MNHEY, CDR2 SVGAGI. The CDR3 is CASIPGGAHYYGYTF. CDR3 coding DNA: TGTGCCAGCATTCCAGGGGGCGCCCATTACTATGGCTACACCTTC.

The V and J genes are TRBV20-1 and TRBJ2-1; unclear D gene. Germline V gives CDR1 DFQATT, CDR2 SNEGSKA (reference sequence). The V and J ends lost 3 bases and 0 bases respectively, with 24 bases between them. The CDR3 is 19 residues long. CDR3 in DNA: TGCAGTGCTAGTCCCCGACACCCACGGCTACGCAGCTCCTACAATGAGCAGTTCTTC. Protein sequence: CSASPRHPRLRSSYNEQFF.

The chain couples TRBV6-5 to TRBJ1-4, with D unresolved. CDR1 and CDR2 from the germline V gene are MNHEY and SVGAGI. The CDR3 is 13 amino acids. Trimming took off 1 base at V and 8 bases at J, with 8 bases between the two ends. The CDR3 here is CASSYLRGEKLFF. For the CDR3, the DNA is TGTGCCAGCAGTTACTTAAGAGGAGAAAAACTGTTTTTT.

This clone was detected only a few times. The chain couples TRBV4-3 to TRBJ1-6; 7 bases line up with TRBD1. The germline CDR1 and CDR2 sequences are LGHNA and YSLEER. V lost 1 base to trimming and J lost 12 bases; unmatched junction nucleotides: 3. The CDR3 is 13 amino acids. The CDR3 nucleotides read TGCGCCAGCAGCCAAGGTAGGGGGCGACCCCTCCACTTT. It codes for CASSQGRGRPLHF.

This clone was seen just once. The CDR3 loop reads CSVESRGGMPLEAFF. The CDR3 nucleotides read TGCAGCGTTGAATCCCGAGGCGGGATGCCTCTTGAAGCTTTCTTT. The chain links TRBV29-1 to TRBJ1-1, with no clear D. Per the germline V gene, CDR1 is SQVTM and CDR2 is ANQGSEA. The CDR3 runs 15 residues. V lost 2 bases and J lost 7, with 20 bases in between.

The rearrangement uses TRBV7-2 and TRBJ1-6, with 7 nucleotides matching TRBD1. Trimming cost V 5 bases and J 10 bases; bases outside gene matches: 5. The germline gives CDR1 SGHTA, CDR2 FQGNSA. The CDR3 consists of 13 residues. The chain's CDR3 is CASSADRRSPLHF. The CDR3 DNA reads as TGTGCCAGCAGCGCGGACAGGAGATCACCCCTCCACTTT.

The rearrangement links TRBV7-3 to TRBJ2-2, with a possible D match to TRBD1 (6 bases). The CDR3 covers 16 residues. The V end lost 3 bases, the J end lost 1 base, and 12 bases lay between the germline ends. CDR1 SGHTA and CDR2 FQGTGA come from the germline V gene. The CDR3 loop reads CASSFHRVENTGELFF. The CDR3 DNA reads as TGTGCCAGCAGCTTTCACAGGGTTGAGAACACCGGGGAGCTGTTTTTT.